These T cell receptor beta chains were read from a single sample in a study of cytomegalovirus exposure and HLA in healthy donors. Sequencing was performed with immunoSEQ multiplex PCR; in TCRdb, only in-frame clones are kept and a portion is missing. Here the sample spans under 200,000 clones, around 80% being singletons. What was sequenced was PBMCs. The origin of the receptors is a woman aged 18 to 35 in good health and CMV-seronegative. CDR3s include the opening cysteine and the closing phenylalanine or tryptophan. The D gene is left open where the match is weak. The size entry is marked missing in some rows and otherwise reads once, few, many or a size class.

j_call | d_call | v_call | clone_size | cdr3_aa | cdr3_nt
TRBJ2-1 | TRBD1 | TRBV13 | - | CASRQGVGNEQFF | TGTGCCAGCAGACAGGGGGTGGGCAATGAGCAGTTCTTC
TRBJ2-3 | TRBD1 | TRBV28 | - | CASSSGDRGTDTQYF | TGTGCCAGCAGTTCCGGGGACAGGGGGACAGATACGCAGTATTTT
TRBJ1-2 | TRBD1 | TRBV6-5 | - | CASSGNRDSTGYTF | TGTGCCAGCAGTGGTAACCGGGACAGCACGGGCTACACCTTC
TRBJ1-4 | TRBD1 | TRBV28 | few | CASGTGNEKLFF | TGTGCTTCGGGGACAGGGAATGAAAAACTGTTTTTT
TRBJ1-2 | TRBD1 | TRBV10-3 | - | CAISEGTGVGYGYTF | TGTGCCATCAGTGAGGGGACAGGGGTGGGGTATGGCTACACCTTC
TRBJ2-7 | - | TRBV5-1 | - | CASSLGTGYHEQYF | TGCGCCAGCAGCTTGGGTACAGGGTACCACGAGCAGTACTTC
TRBJ2-1 | TRBD2 | TRBV11-2 | - | CASSRGTSGSSEQFF | TGTGCCAGCAGCAGAGGGACTAGCGGGAGCAGTGAGCAGTTCTTC
TRBJ1-1 | - | TRBV5-4 | - | CASSLEQALEAFF | TGTGCCAGCAGCTTGGAACAGGCCCTTGAAGCTTTCTTT
TRBJ2-3 | TRBD2 | TRBV7-8 | - | CASSSPVAGVTDTQYF | TGTGCCAGCAGCTCCCCCGTAGCGGGAGTAACAGATACGCAGTATTTT
TRBJ2-3 | TRBD1 | TRBV4-1 | - | CASSQGPGQGPSDTQYF | TGCGCCAGCAGCCAAGGGCCAGGACAGGGGCCTTCCGATACGCAGTATTTT
TRBJ2-7 | TRBD2 | TRBV5-6 | - | CASSLDGSPGLVAEQYF | TGTGCCAGCAGCTTGGATGGCAGCCCGGGACTAGTGGCCGAGCAGTACTTC
TRBJ1-2 | - | TRBV9 | - | CASSVRGEGYTF | TGTGCCAGCAGCGTCAGGGGAGAAGGCTACACCTTC
TRBJ2-1 | TRBD2 | TRBV19 | - | CASSIGGNEQFF | TGTGCCAGTAGTATCGGGGGGAATGAGCAGTTCTTC
TRBJ1-5 | TRBD1 | TRBV7-9 | - | CSSSTTGPVQPQHF | TGTTCCAGCAGCACGACAGGGCCGGTTCAGCCCCAGCATTTT
TRBJ2-2 | TRBD1 | TRBV4-3 | - | CASSQLTGGRTGELFF | TGCGCCAGCAGCCAATTAACAGGGGGTCGAACCGGGGAGCTGTTTTTT
TRBJ1-1 | TRBD1 | TRBV7-8 | - | CASSLIISGQGATEAFF | TGTGCCAGCAGCTTAATTATATCCGGACAGGGGGCCACTGAAGCTTTCTTT
TRBJ2-5 | - | TRBV11-2 | - | CASSSFRGGAETQYF | TGTGCCAGCAGCTCGTTCAGGGGAGGGGCAGAGACCCAGTACTTC
TRBJ1-2 | - | TRBV5-6 | few | CASSALGTDGYTF | TGTGCCAGCAGCGCCCTCGGTACAGATGGCTACACCTTC
TRBJ1-5 | - | TRBV4-1 | - | CASSPYRDSNQPQHF | TGCGCCAGCAGCCCATACAGGGATAGCAATCAGCCCCAGCATTTT
TRBJ2-7 | - | TRBV28 | - | CASSPGRVVDYEQYF | TGTGCCAGCAGTCCCGGCAGGGTGGTTGACTACGAGCAGTACTTC
TRBJ2-7 | TRBD1 | TRBV29-1 | - | CSVVRGQAEQYF | TGCAGCGTCGTCCGGGGACAGGCTGAGCAGTACTTC
TRBJ2-5 | TRBD2 | TRBV19 | once | CASSTPPRAGLADLTQYF | TGTGCCAGTAGTACCCCCCCGAGAGCGGGACTAGCGGATTTGACCCAGTACTTC
TRBJ2-2 | - | TRBV18 | - | CASSRPSATNTGELFF | TGTGCCAGCTCACGACCTAGCGCCACGAACACCGGGGAGCTGTTTTTT
TRBJ2-6 | - | TRBV27 | - | CASSFGVSSGANVLTF | TGTGCCAGCAGTTTCGGGGTTTCCTCTGGGGCCAACGTCCTGACTTTC
TRBJ2-1 | TRBD2 | TRBV29-1 | - | CSVRAGDEQFF | TGCAGCGTCAGGGCGGGAGATGAGCAGTTCTTC
TRBJ2-7 | TRBD1 | TRBV10-2 | - | CASTTTGDGEQYF | TGCGCCAGCACGACCACAGGGGACGGAGAGCAGTACTTC
TRBJ2-2 | - | TRBV4-1 | few | CASSLQRFTGELFF | TGCGCCAGCAGCCTTCAGCGGTTCACCGGGGAGCTGTTTTTT
TRBJ1-1 | - | TRBV10-2 | few | CASSGQKYTEAFF | TGCGCCAGCAGTGGACAGAAATACACTGAAGCTTTCTTT
TRBJ1-1 | TRBD1 | TRBV9 | - | CASSGIPGQGSTEAFF | TGTGCCAGCAGCGGAATTCCGGGACAGGGGAGTACTGAAGCTTTCTTT
TRBJ2-5 | TRBD1 | TRBV9 | - | CASSPGQGQETQYF | TGTGCCAGCAGCCCGGGACAGGGCCAAGAGACCCAGTACTTC
TRBJ1-2 | TRBD1 | TRBV28 | - | CASSLSQGQMYYGYTF | TGTGCCAGCAGTCTAAGCCAGGGACAGATGTACTATGGCTACACCTTC
TRBJ2-3 | - | TRBV9 | - | CASSAGLLPSTDTQYF | TGTGCCAGCAGCGCCGGACTCTTACCTAGCACAGATACGCAGTATTTT
TRBJ2-4 | TRBD2 | TRBV4-3 | once | CASSQESGIAKNIQYF | TGCGCCAGCAGCCAAGAAAGCGGGATAGCCAAAAACATTCAGTACTTC
TRBJ2-5 | - | TRBV7-8 | - | CASSLGQGGWETQYF | TGTGCCAGCAGCTTAGGTCAGGGAGGATGGGAGACCCAGTACTTC
TRBJ2-1 | TRBD2 | TRBV5-1 | - | CASSLGGTSGDSSYNEQFF | TGCGCCAGCAGCTTGGGGGGGACTAGCGGGGACAGCTCCTACAATGAGCAGTTCTTC
TRBJ2-5 | TRBD2 | TRBV7-2 | few | CASSFASGGETQYF | TGTGCCAGCAGCTTTGCTAGCGGGGGAGAGACCCAGTACTTC
TRBJ2-4 | - | TRBV7-9 | - | CASSLDRLAKNIQYF | TGTGCCAGCAGCTTAGATCGTTTGGCCAAAAACATTCAGTACTTC
TRBJ2-2 | TRBD2 | TRBV19 | - | CASSIQLAEYTGELFF | TGTGCCAGTAGTATCCAACTAGCGGAGTACACCGGGGAGCTGTTTTTT
TRBJ2-1 | TRBD2 | TRBV29-1 | - | CSFRLAPEQFF | TGCAGCTTCCGACTAGCCCCTGAGCAGTTCTTC
TRBJ2-3 | - | TRBV28 | - | CASKESLSTDTQYF | TGTGCCAGCAAAGAGAGTCTCAGCACAGATACGCAGTATTTT
TRBJ2-3 | TRBD2 | TRBV6-1 | - | CASSAPLNLTSPSRTDTQYF | TGTGCCAGCAGTGCCCCCCTAAACTTGACTAGCCCTTCCCGCACAGATACGCAGTATTTT
TRBJ2-1 | TRBD2 | TRBV30 | - | CAWSLASGIYEQFF | TGTGCCTGGAGTTTGGCTAGCGGGATCTATGAGCAGTTCTTC
TRBJ2-2 | - | TRBV9 | - | CASSQGVINTGELFF | TGTGCCAGCAGTCAAGGGGTAATAAACACCGGGGAGCTGTTTTTT
TRBJ2-7 | TRBD1 | TRBV10-2 | once | CASSSPGQGNSYEQYF | TGCGCCAGCAGTTCGCCTGGACAGGGAAATTCCTACGAGCAGTACTTC
TRBJ2-2 | TRBD2 | TRBV7-6 | - | CASSRTSGTGELFF | TGTGCCAGCAGCCGGACTAGCGGGACTGGGGAGCTGTTTTTT
TRBJ1-4 | TRBD1 | TRBV2 | few | CAIVLGTGGLENEKLFF | TGTGCCATCGTTCTTGGGACAGGGGGCTTGGAGAATGAAAAACTGTTTTTT
TRBJ2-7 | TRBD2 | TRBV6-1 | - | CASSSGTRSSEQYF | TGTGCCAGCAGCTCCGGGACTAGATCGAGCGAGCAGTACTTC
TRBJ2-7 | TRBD1 | TRBV7-6 | - | CASSPGQDSYEQYF | TGTGCCAGCAGCCCGGGACAGGATAGCTACGAGCAGTACTTC
TRBJ2-1 | TRBD2 | TRBV29-1 | - | CSVEELRTSGLYNEQFF | TGCAGCGTTGAAGAGCTCAGGACTAGCGGGTTATACAATGAGCAGTTCTTC
TRBJ1-2 | TRBD1 | TRBV5-4 | - | CASSGTGRNYGYTF | TGTGCCAGCAGCGGGACAGGTCGAAACTATGGCTACACCTTC
TRBJ1-2 | TRBD1 | TRBV19 | - | CASSITGAGSTYGYTF | TGTGCCAGTAGTATAACAGGGGCAGGTTCTACCTATGGCTACACCTTC
TRBJ1-1 | - | TRBV4-3 | - | CASSHGQNTEAFF | TGCGCCAGCAGCCATGGACAGAACACTGAAGCTTTCTTT
TRBJ1-2 | TRBD1 | TRBV28 | - | CASRVGQGKNYGYTF | TGTGCCAGCAGGGTGGGACAGGGGAAAAACTATGGCTACACCTTC
TRBJ1-5 | TRBD1 | TRBV19 | - | CASSPNRGDQPQHF | TGTGCCAGTAGTCCTAACAGGGGGGATCAGCCCCAGCATTTT
TRBJ2-7 | - | TRBV6-5 | few | CASLPRGRAPYEQYF | TGTGCCAGCCTACCTAGGGGCAGGGCTCCCTACGAGCAGTACTTC